The clone carrying this T cell receptor beta chain was seen many times. Antigen specificity is unknown. The data are from a study of metastatic and nonmetastatic thyroid tumors. In the study overall: Comparative analysis of repertoires was undertaken across blood and tumor or nodule tissue obtained from malignant and benign thyroid patients.

Study-wide findings and caveats: Reportedly, malignant thyroid tumors had significantly higher TCR beta diversity than benign nodules, in blood and tumor.

In the study's own analysis: The authors used CDR3 differences across clinicopathological groups to build a distant-metastasis classifier for papillary thyroid cancer. TCRdb redid the clone calls on the PCR reads using MiXCR. The V and J calls were not made by the authors but by TCRdb's processing. The table has approximately 23,000 clones, roughly 23% seen once; the top ten hold 71%. Each patient went into thyroid surgery without having received any treatment. Sequenced input: blood. The source of this sequence is a male donor with papillary thyroid cancer or a benign thyroid nodule (not recorded which). Some clones in this sample may be carry-over from other donors' samples.

CDR3 DNA sequence: TGTGCCAGCAGTTACACGGGACTAGCCCCAGGAGATACGCAGTATTTT. Its translation is CASSYTGLAPGDTQYF. This sequence joins TRBV6-5 and TRBJ2-3, with 9 bases fitting TRBD2. Germline assignment: CDR1 MNHEY and CDR2 SVGAGI. Trimming at V came to 2 bases and at J to 5 bases, leaving 8 bases not matched to a gene. The CDR3 loop spans 16 amino acids.